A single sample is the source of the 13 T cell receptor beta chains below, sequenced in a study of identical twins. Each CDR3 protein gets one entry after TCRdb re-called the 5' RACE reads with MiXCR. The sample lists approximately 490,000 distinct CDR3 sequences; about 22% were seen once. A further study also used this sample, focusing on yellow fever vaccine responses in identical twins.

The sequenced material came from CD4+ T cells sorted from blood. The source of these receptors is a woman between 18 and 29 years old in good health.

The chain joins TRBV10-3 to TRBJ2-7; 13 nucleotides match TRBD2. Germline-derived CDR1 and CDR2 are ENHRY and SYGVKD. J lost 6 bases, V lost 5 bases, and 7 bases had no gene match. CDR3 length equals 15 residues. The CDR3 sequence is CAISKPGLAGSEQYF. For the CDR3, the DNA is TGTGCCATCAGTAAACCGGGACTAGCGGGAAGCGAGCAGTACTTC.

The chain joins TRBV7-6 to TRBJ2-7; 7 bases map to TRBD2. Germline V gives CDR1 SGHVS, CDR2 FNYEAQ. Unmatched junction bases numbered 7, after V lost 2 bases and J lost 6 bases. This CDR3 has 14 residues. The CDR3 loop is CASSLSGSGGEQYF. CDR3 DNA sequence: TGTGCCAGCAGCTTATCAGGGTCGGGAGGCGAGCAGTACTTC. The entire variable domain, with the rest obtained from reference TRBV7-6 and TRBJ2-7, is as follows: GAGVSQSPRYKVTKRGQDVALRCDPISGHVSLYWYRQALGQGPEFLTYFNYEAQQDKSGLPNDRFSAERPEGSISTLTIQRTEQRDSAMYRCASSLSGSGGEQYFGPGTRLTVT.

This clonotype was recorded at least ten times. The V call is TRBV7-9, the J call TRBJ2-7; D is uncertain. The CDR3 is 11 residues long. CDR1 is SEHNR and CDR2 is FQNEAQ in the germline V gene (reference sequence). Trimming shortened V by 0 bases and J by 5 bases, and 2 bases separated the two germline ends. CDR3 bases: TGTGCCAGCAGCTTAGCGAACGAGCAGTACTTC. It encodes CASSLANEQYF.

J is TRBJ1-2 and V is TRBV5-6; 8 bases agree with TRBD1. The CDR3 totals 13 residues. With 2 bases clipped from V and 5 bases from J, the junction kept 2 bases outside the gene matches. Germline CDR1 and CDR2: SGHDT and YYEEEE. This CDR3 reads CASSFGTGYGYTF. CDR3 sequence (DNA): TGTGCCAGCAGCTTCGGGACAGGATATGGCTACACCTTC. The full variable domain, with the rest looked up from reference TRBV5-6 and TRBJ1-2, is DAGVTQSPTHLIKTRGQQVTLRCSPKSGHDTVSWYQQALGQGPQFIFQYYEEEERQRGNFPDRFSGHQFPNYSSELNVNALLLGDSALYLCASSFGTGYGYTFGSGTRLTVV.

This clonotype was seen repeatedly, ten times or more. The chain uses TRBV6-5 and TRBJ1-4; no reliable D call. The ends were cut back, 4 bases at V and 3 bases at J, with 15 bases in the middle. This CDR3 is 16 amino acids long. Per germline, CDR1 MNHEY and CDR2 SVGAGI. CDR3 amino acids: CASSSGRLPANEKLFF. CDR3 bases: TGTGCCAGCAGTTCGGGCCGATTGCCAGCTAATGAAAAACTGTTTTTT.

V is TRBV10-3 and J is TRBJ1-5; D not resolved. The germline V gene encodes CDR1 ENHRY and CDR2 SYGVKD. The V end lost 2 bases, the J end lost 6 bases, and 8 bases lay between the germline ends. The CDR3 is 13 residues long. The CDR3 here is CAISEMPAQPQHF. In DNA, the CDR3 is TGTGCCATCAGTGAGATGCCGGCTCAGCCCCAGCATTTT.

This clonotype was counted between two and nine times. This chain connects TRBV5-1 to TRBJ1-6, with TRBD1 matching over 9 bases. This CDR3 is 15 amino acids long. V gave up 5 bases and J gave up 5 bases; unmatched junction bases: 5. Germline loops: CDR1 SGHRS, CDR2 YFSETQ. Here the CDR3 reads CASRTWDRDNSPLHF. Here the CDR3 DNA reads TGCGCCAGCAGAACCTGGGACAGGGATAATTCACCCCTCCACTTT.

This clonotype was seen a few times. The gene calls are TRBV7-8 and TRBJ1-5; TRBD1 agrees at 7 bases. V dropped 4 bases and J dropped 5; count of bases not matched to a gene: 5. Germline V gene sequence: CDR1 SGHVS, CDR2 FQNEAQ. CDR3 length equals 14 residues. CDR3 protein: CASSYPGGDQPQHF. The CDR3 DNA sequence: TGTGCCAGCAGCTACCCAGGGGGGGATCAGCCCCAGCATTTT.

The CDR3 spells CASSPRLAGVRYEQYF. The DNA of the CDR3 is TGTGCCAGTAGTCCACGACTAGCGGGAGTCCGCTACGAGCAGTACTTC. The chain uses TRBV19 and TRBJ2-7; 12 nucleotides line up with TRBD2. Germline V gene lookup returns CDR1 LNHDA and CDR2 SQIVND (reference sequence). The CDR3 is made up of 16 amino acids. V gave up 5 bases and J gave up 3 bases; unmatched junction bases: 8.

The CDR3 bases are TGTGCCAGCAGTCTATCGTACGGGGAGCTGTTTTTT. Encoded protein: CASSLSYGELFF. The rearrangement joins TRBV12-3 or TRBV12-4 to TRBJ2-2; D not certain. CDR3 length equals 12 residues. With 5 bases removed from V and 7 bases from J, the gap between germline ends came to 8 bases.

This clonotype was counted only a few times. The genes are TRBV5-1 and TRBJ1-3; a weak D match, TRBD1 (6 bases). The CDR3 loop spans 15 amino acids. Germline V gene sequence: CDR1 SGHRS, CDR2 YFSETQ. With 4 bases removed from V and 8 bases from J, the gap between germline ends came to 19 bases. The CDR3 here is CASSGGQARGDTIYF. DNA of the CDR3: TGCGCCAGCAGCGGGGGACAAGCCCGTGGGGACACCATATATTTT.

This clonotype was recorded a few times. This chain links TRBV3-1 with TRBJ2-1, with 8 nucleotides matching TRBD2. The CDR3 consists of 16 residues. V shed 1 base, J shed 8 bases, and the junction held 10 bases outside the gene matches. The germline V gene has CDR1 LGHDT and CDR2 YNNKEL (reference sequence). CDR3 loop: CASSQGLSGGWHEQFF. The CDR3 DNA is TGTGCCAGCAGCCAAGGTTTATCGGGAGGGTGGCATGAGCAGTTCTTC.

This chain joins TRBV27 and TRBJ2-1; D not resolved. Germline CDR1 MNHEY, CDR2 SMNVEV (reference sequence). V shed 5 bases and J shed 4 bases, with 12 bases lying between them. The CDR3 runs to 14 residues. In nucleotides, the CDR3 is TGTGCCAGCAGTCCCCGGGTGGGGTACAATGAGCAGTTCTTC. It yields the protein CASSPRVGYNEQFF.